Sequencing of this T cell receptor (beta chain) was carried out in a study of T-cell reconstitution after alpha-beta-depleted transplantation in children. With 0 bases removed from V and 9 bases from J, the gap between germline ends came to 18 bases. The CDR3 is 15 residues long. Looked up from germline, CDR1 is SGHVS and CDR2 is FNYEAQ. This clonotype was counted ten times or more. Its antigen remains unidentified. Broader study findings: Alpha-beta T cells present about two months after transplant were reported to originate from several hundred expanded graft clones. Newly generated T cells supplied most T-cell counts and diversity one year post-transplant.

Preparation of the TCRbeta library was carried out with unique molecular identifiers. Via MiXCR, TCRdb re-called the PCR reads, giving one row per CDR3 protein. Of 250,000 to 300,000 distinct CDR3 sequences in the sample, 11% were seen once. Sequencing used peripheral blood, obtained 180 days after TCRalphabeta/CD19-depleted stem cell transplant. This receptor was obtained from a male patient aged 2 to 10 who had a stem cell transplant for chronic granulomatous disease, so the T cells may come from the graft donor. This chain uses TRBV7-6 with TRBJ2-7, with D tentatively TRBD2 (7 bases). CDR3 sequence reads: CASSLAGASGLGQYF. The DNA for the CDR3 is TGTGCCAGCAGCTTAGCGGGGGCTAGCGGTTTGGGGCAGTACTTC.